The 21 T cell receptor beta chains listed next were all sequenced from one sample in a study of T cells in Graves' hyperthyroidism and ophthalmopathy. Amplification yielded TCR beta CDR3 regions, with RNA transcripts as the source. TCR CDR3 underwent first-round RT-PCR with the HTBI primer set. A single record per CDR3 protein comes from TCRdb applying MiXCR to the multiplex PCR reads. The sample yields a few hundred thousand distinct CDR3 sequences, 25% seen once. The sample taken for sequencing was blood. The receptors stem from a man aged 50 to 59 with Graves' hyperthyroidism.

This chain links TRBV9 with TRBJ2-4; perhaps TRBD1 as D (6 bases). This CDR3 spans 14 amino acids. Trimming shortened V by 4 bases and J by 7 bases, and 15 bases separated the two germline ends. Germline V CDR1 and CDR2: SGDLS, YYNGEE. CDR3 coding DNA: TGTGCCAGCAGCTTAGAGACAGGTTCTAACATTCAGTACTTC. Its translation is CASSLETGSNIQYF.

This clonotype was detected many times. V usage is TRBV3-1 and J usage is TRBJ1-5; TRBD1 might be the D (5 bases). Deletions cut 4 bases from V and 5 bases from J, with 9 bases between. Germline V gives CDR1 LGHDT, CDR2 YNNKEL (reference sequence). CDR3 length: 13 amino acids. The CDR3 is CASSRGVHQPQHF. CDR3 sequence (DNA): TGTGCCAGCAGCCGAGGGGTGCATCAGCCCCAGCATTTT.

The chain carries TRBV5-6 and TRBJ2-2, with D perhaps TRBD2 (5 bases). The germline V gene encodes CDR1 SGHDT and CDR2 YYEEEE. The CDR3 is made up of 16 amino acids. V was trimmed by 7 bases and J by 2 bases, leaving 18 bases between them. The CDR3 DNA reads as TGTGCCAGCGGCGCCTTGTTCGGACTCAACACCGGGGAGCTGTTTTTT. As protein: CASGALFGLNTGELFF.

The chain combines TRBV4-1 with TRBJ1-2; possibly TRBD1 for D (6 bases). The V and J ends lost 7 bases and 2 bases respectively, with 14 bases between them. The CDR3 extends over 14 amino acids. The V gene's germline CDR1 is MGHRA and CDR2 YSYEKL. CDR3 in DNA: TGCGCCAGCAAGGACAGACTTAGCAACTATGGCTACACCTTC. It encodes CASKDRLSNYGYTF.

The V and J genes are TRBV7-2 and TRBJ1-4, with unresolved D. The CDR3 is made up of 12 amino acids. The germline V gene encodes CDR1 SGHTA and CDR2 FQGNSA. Trimming removed 5 bases at V and 4 bases at J, with 5 bases between. As DNA, the CDR3 is TGTGCCAGCAGCCAACTTAATGAAAAACTGTTTTTT. Protein product: CASSQLNEKLFF.

This clonotype was detected only a few times. The V gene is TRBV12-3 or TRBV12-4, the J gene TRBJ2-2; 7 positions match TRBD2. There are 15 residues in the CDR3. Trimming removed 3 bases from V and 1 base from J; junction bases left unmatched: 2. CDR3 loop: CASSLWGGNTGELFF. CDR3 nucleotides: TGTGCCAGCAGTTTGTGGGGGGGGAACACCGGGGAGCTGTTTTTT.

V is TRBV19 and J is TRBJ2-5; perhaps TRBD1 as D (5 bases). Trimming pared 2 bases from V and 7 bases from J, leaving 14 bases between. The germline CDR1 and CDR2 sequences are LNHDA and SQIVND (reference sequence). The CDR3 sequence is 14 residues long. CDR3 residues: CASSISRARGTQYF. The CDR3 coding sequence is TGTGCCAGTAGTATAAGCAGGGCCCGCGGGACCCAGTACTTC.

This clonotype has more than one count but fewer than ten. The chain links TRBV12-3 or TRBV12-4 to TRBJ2-2; D perhaps matches TRBD2 (5 bases). V lost 7 bases, J lost 5 bases, and 8 bases lay in between. The CDR3 is made up of 12 amino acids. The CDR3 DNA is TGTGCCAGCAAGAGGAGGACCGGGGAGCTGTTTTTT. Translation gives CASKRRTGELFF.

The rearrangement joins TRBV7-4 to TRBJ2-1, with no clear D. Germline CDR1 SGHVT, CDR2 SQSDAQ. V lost 5 bases and J lost 6, with 11 bases in between. The CDR3 contains 13 residues. The CDR3 bases are TGTGCCAGCAGCACCTCGCCCGGCAATGAGCAGTTCTTC. Protein sequence: CASSTSPGNEQFF.

Points on this clonotype: At one boundary the junction diverges from the germline segment, which might be a read error. The chain couples TRBV7-9 to TRBJ2-7; D unresolved. This CDR3 contains 13 residues. The V gene's germline CDR1 is SEHNR and CDR2 FQNEAQ (reference sequence). The CDR3 loop reads CASSSGLTYEQHF. The CDR3 bases are TGTGCCAGCAGCTCCGGTCTCACCTACGAGCAGCACTTC.

This clonotype was counted a few times. The V gene is TRBV9, the J gene TRBJ2-2; the D call may be TRBD1 or TRBD2 (6 bases each). The CDR3 consists of 14 residues. The V end lost 3 bases, the J end lost 7 bases, and 13 bases lay between the germline ends. CDR1 is SGDLS, CDR2 YYNGEE, per germline. The CDR3 DNA sequence: TGTGCCAGCAGCGAGACACAGGGAGGCGGGGAGCTGTTTTTT. This sequence encodes CASSETQGGGELFF.

This clonotype occurred many times. This sequence joins TRBV18 and TRBJ2-7; 14 nucleotides align to TRBD2. With 3 bases clipped from V and 7 bases from J, the junction kept 8 bases outside the gene matches. CDR3 length equals 16 residues. Germline V gene lookup returns CDR1 KGHSH and CDR2 LQKENI. In DNA, the CDR3 is TGTGCCAGCTCACCCTTCACGGGGACTAGCGGGAGTGAGCAGTACTTC. This encodes CASSPFTGTSGSEQYF.

This clonotype was recorded once. The gene calls are TRBV4-1 and TRBJ1-2, with 8 bases that match TRBD1. The J segment lost 8 bases and the V segment lost 0 bases, leaving 14 bases of the junction unmatched. This CDR3 spans 17 amino acids. CDR1 and CDR2 (germline): MGHRA, YSYEKL. The CDR3 DNA sequence: TGCGCCAGCAGCCAAGATAGGGACAGGACTCCTCCACGGGGCTACACCTTC. It is translated as CASSQDRDRTPPRGYTF.

In its sample, this clonotype was seen many times. The chain uses TRBV2 and TRBJ2-7; D not certain. Trimming stripped 3 bases from V and 3 bases from J, with 6 bases between. The germline CDR1 and CDR2 sequences are SNHLY and FYNNEI. The CDR3 is 12 amino acids. The CDR3 sequence: CASSDWGYEQYF. The CDR3 nucleotides are TGTGCCAGCAGTGATTGGGGCTACGAGCAGTACTTC. Drawing the rest from reference TRBV2 and TRBJ2-7, the complete variable domain is EPEVTQTPSHQVTQMGQEVILRCVPISNHLYFYWYRQILGQKVEFLVSFYNNEISEKSEIFDDQFSVERPDGSNFTLKIRSTKLEDSAMYFCASSDWGYEQYFGPGTRLTVT.

V gene TRBV28 combines with J gene TRBJ1-2; 8 bases line up with TRBD1. There are 15 residues in the CDR3. The germline gives CDR1 MDHEN, CDR2 SYDVKM. After removal of 3 bases from V and 4 bases from J, the junction contained 7 bases not matched to a gene. The CDR3 here is CASSFPDREGYGYTF. CDR3 bases: TGTGCCAGCAGTTTCCCGGACAGGGAAGGCTATGGCTACACCTTC.

This clonotype occurred many times. This chain joins TRBV7-2 and TRBJ2-7; D possibly corresponds to TRBD1 (5 bases). This CDR3 is built from 14 residues. CDR1 and CDR2 (germline): SGHTA, FQGNSA. V was clipped by 3 bases and J by 1 base, with 10 bases between them. The CDR3 loop reads CASSLAGSSYEQYF. CDR3 nucleotide sequence: TGTGCCAGCAGCTTGGCAGGGTCATCCTACGAGCAGTACTTC.

Worth noting for this clonotype: A much larger clone differs by one base, so this may be a read error. This likely comes from a read error, as the CDR3 has no conserved phenylalanine or tryptophan at its end. The chain is built from TRBV27 and TRBJ2-3, with D possibly TRBD1 on 5 matching bases. Trimming left V 8 bases short and J 0 bases short, with 15 bases between. Germline CDR1 is MNHEY and CDR2 is SMNVEV (reference sequence). The CDR3 loop spans 15 amino acids. The CDR3 DNA is TGTGCCAGCTCACCACGGGCAGGGAGCACAGATACGCAGTATCTT. Protein: CASSPRAGSTDTQYL.

The chain uses TRBV6-1 and TRBJ2-3; 8 bases fit TRBD2. Trimming took 11 bases from V and 10 from J; bases not matched to a gene: 17. This CDR3 has 14 amino acids. Germline values: CDR1 MNHNS, CDR2 SASEGT. The CDR3 DNA sequence: TGTGCCGCCGACGGGGGAGCGGGAGAATTGGCGCAGTATTTT. Encoded protein: CAADGGAGELAQYF.

There are a few counts of this clonotype. This sequence joins TRBV6-1 and TRBJ2-7, with 10 bases aligning to TRBD1. Per germline, CDR1 MNHNS and CDR2 SASEGT. The trim removed 5 bases at V and 4 bases at J, leaving 8 bases unmatched. CDR3 length: 15 residues. CDR3 region: CASSRRDRGPYEQYF. CDR3 DNA sequence: TGTGCCAGCAGTCGCCGGGACAGGGGTCCTTACGAGCAGTACTTC.

This clonotype has ten or more counts. This rearrangement joins TRBV3-1 to TRBJ2-7; 7 bases align to TRBD2. CDR1 and CDR2 (germline): LGHDT, YNNKEL (reference sequence). V shed 1 base, J shed 9 bases, and the junction held 6 bases outside the gene matches. The CDR3 totals 13 residues. The CDR3 is CASSQGGGPGQYF. Here the CDR3 DNA reads TGTGCCAGCAGCCAAGGCGGGGGACCGGGGCAGTACTTC.

The chain couples TRBV11-3 to TRBJ2-7; 12 nucleotides agree with TRBD2. The CDR3 contains 17 residues. With 3 bases clipped from V and 6 bases from J, the junction kept 12 bases outside the gene matches. The germline CDR1 and CDR2 sequences are SGHNT and YENEEA. For the CDR3, the DNA is TGTGCCAGCAGCTTCCTAGCGGGAGGGCCTCTGGGCGTCGAGCAGTACTTC. Residues: CASSFLAGGPLGVEQYF.